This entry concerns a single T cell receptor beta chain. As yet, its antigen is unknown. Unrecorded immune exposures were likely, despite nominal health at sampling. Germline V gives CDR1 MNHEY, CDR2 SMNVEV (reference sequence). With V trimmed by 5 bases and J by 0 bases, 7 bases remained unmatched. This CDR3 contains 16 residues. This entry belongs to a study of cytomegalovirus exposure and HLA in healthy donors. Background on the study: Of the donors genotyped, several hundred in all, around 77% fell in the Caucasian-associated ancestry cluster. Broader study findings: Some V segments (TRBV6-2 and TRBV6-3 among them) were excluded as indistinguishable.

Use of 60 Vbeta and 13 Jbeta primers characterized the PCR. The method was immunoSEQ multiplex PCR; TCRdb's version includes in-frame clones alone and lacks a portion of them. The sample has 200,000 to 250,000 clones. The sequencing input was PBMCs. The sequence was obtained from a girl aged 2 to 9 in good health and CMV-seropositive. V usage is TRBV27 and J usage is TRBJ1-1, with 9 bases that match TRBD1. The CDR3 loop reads CASSPYRGRMNTEAFF. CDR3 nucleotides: TGTGCCAGCAGTCCTTACAGGGGGCGCATGAACACTGAAGCTTTCTTT.